This T cell receptor beta chain came from a study of blood T cell repertoires in COVID-19. About the study: The United States, Italy and Spain were the sources of the acute and convalescent COVID-19 samples. T cells, B-cell-depleted T cells, or PBMCs supplied cDNA or gDNA.

Unmatched junction bases numbered 1, after V lost 3 bases and J lost 4 bases. The CDR3 is 15 residues long. Germline V lookup: CDR1 SGHAT, CDR2 FQNNGV. Many counts were recorded for this clone. In the original analysis: Reference gene primer amplification gave estimated nucleated cell counts. Profiled with immunoSEQ multiplex PCR; TCRdb holds only in-frame clones, not every one. That table furnishes V, J and clone size, whereas the DNA furnished D and trimming. Altogether 60,000 to 65,000 clones are present, roughly four fifths being singletons, with the ten largest covering 4% to 5.5%. The gene calls are TRBV11-2 and TRBJ2-2; TRBD2 matches at 11 bases. The clonotype was recovered from a human donor in a cohort sampled during active COVID-19. Specimen: peripheral blood. CDR3 sequence reads: CASSFLAGGTGELFF. CDR3 nucleotide sequence: TGTGCCAGCAGCTTTCTAGCGGGGGGCACCGGGGAGCTGTTTTTT. The variable domain in full, with the rest retrieved from reference TRBV11-2 and TRBJ2-2, is EAGVAQSPRYKIIEKRQSVAFWCNPISGHATLYWYQQILGQGPKLLIQFQNNGVVDDSQLPKDRFSAERLKGVDSTLKIQPAKLEDSAVYLCASSFLAGGTGELFFGEGSRLTVL.